The present T cell receptor beta chain was sequenced within a study of T cell responses to AZD1222 COVID-19 vaccine. Findings of the study overall: Nearly half of spike-specific TCRs reportedly go after variant regions that carry no mutations. The study sampled repertoires only after the peak T cell response. Baseline serostatus was positive in only six AZD1222 recipients.

Analysis merged second doses at about 4 or about 12 weeks. Measured with immunoSEQ multiplex PCR; TCRdb has only the in-frame clones, and not every one. The sample lists more than 70,000 clones, approximately 88% occurring once. The germline gives CDR1 SGDLS, CDR2 YYNGEE. The ends were cut back, 4 bases at V and 0 bases at J, with 9 bases in the middle. This CDR3 is built from 14 residues. On this clone: Its antigen is not known.

The TCR originated in an adult who received the AZD1222 COVID-19 vaccine. The specimen comprised peripheral blood, sampled 28 days after the second AZD1222 dose. The chain couples TRBV9 to TRBJ2-3; D gene unclear. CDR3 nucleotides: TGTGCCAGCAGCCCAGGTCAAAGCACAGATACGCAGTATTTT. Encoded protein: CASSPGQSTDTQYF.